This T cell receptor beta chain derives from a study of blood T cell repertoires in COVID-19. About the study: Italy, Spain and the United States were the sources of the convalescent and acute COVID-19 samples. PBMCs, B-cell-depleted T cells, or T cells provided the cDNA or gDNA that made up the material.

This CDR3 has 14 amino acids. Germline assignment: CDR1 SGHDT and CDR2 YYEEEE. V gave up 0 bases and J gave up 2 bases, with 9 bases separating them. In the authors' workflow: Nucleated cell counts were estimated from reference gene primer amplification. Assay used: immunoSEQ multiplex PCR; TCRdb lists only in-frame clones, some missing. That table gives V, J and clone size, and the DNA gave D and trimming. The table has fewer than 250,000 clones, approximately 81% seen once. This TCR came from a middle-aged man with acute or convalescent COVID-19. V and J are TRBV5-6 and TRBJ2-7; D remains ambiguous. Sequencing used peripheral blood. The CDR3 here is CASSLGSLPYEQYF. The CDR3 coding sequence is TGTGCCAGCAGCTTGGGCAGTCTCCCCTACGAGCAGTACTTC.